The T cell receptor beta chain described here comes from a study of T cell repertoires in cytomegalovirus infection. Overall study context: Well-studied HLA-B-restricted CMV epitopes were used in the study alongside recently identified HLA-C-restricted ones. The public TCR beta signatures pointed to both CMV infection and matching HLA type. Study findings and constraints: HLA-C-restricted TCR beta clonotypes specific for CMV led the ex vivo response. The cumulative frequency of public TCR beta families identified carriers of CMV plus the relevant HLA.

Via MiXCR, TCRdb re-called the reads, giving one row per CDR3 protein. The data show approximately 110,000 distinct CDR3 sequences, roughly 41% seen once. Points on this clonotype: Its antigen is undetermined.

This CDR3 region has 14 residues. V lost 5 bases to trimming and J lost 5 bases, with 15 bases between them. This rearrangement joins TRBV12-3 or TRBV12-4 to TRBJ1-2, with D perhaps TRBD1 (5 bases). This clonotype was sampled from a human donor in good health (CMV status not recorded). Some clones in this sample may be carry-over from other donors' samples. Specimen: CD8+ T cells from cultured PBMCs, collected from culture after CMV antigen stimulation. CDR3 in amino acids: CASSRGYGGYGYTF. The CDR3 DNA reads TGTGCCAGCAGTCGAGGATATGGGGGGTATGGCTACACCTTC.